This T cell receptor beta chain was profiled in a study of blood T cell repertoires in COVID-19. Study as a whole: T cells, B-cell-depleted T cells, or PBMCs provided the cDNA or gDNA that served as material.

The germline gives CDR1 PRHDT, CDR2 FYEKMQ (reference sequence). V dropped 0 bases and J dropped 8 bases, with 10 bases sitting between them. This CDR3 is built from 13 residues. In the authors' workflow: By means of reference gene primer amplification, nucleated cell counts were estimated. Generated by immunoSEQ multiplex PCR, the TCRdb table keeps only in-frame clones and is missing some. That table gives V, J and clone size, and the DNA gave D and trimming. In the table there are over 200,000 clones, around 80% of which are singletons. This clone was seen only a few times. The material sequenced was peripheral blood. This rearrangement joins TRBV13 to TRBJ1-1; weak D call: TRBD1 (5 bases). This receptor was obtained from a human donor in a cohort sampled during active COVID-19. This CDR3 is CASSLGPRGEAFF. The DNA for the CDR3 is TGTGCCAGCAGCTTAGGCCCCCGGGGGGAAGCTTTCTTT.